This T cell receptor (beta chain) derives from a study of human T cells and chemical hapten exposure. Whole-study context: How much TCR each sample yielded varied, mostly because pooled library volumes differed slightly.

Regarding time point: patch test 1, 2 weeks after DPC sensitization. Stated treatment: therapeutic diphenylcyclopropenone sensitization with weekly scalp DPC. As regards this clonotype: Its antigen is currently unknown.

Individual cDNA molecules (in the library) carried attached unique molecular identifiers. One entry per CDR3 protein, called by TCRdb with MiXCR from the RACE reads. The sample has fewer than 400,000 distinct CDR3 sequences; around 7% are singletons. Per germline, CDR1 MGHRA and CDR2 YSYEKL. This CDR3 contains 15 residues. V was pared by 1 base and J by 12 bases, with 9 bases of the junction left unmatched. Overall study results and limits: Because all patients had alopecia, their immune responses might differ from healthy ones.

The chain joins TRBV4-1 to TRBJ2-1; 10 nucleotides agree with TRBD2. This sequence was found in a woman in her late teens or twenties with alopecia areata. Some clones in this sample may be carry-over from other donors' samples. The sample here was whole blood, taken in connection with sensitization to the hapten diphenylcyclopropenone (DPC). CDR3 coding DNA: TGCGCCAGCAGCCAAGCGGGGCTAGCGGGGGTCGGGCAGTTCTTC. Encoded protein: CASSQAGLAGVGQFF.